This T cell receptor (beta chain) is from a study of T cell repertoires in cytomegalovirus infection. Study-wide background: The public TCR beta signatures pointed to both CMV infection and matching HLA type. Study-level results: Ex vivo responses were dominated by HLA-C-restricted CMV-specific TCR beta clonotypes. Frequencies of public TCR beta families were cumulated, and this identified carriers of CMV plus the relevant HLA.

TCRdb reprocessed the reads via MiXCR and lists one record per CDR3 protein. Of around 300,000 distinct CDR3 sequences in the sample, more than 9% were seen once. V shed 6 bases and J shed 5 bases, with 17 bases lying between them. Germline V lookup: CDR1 KGHSH, CDR2 LQKENI. The CDR3 totals 15 residues. This clonotype was picked up a small number of times. Antigen specificity is unknown. This chain connects TRBV18 to TRBJ2-1, with D perhaps matching TRBD1 (5 bases). The clonotype originates from a human donor in good health (CMV status not recorded). Some clones in this sample may be carry-over from other donors' samples. Input material: PBMCs. CDR3 in amino acids: CASSQGLTRDNEQFF. DNA of the CDR3: TGTGCCAGCTCCCAAGGGCTAACCAGGGACAATGAGCAGTTCTTC.